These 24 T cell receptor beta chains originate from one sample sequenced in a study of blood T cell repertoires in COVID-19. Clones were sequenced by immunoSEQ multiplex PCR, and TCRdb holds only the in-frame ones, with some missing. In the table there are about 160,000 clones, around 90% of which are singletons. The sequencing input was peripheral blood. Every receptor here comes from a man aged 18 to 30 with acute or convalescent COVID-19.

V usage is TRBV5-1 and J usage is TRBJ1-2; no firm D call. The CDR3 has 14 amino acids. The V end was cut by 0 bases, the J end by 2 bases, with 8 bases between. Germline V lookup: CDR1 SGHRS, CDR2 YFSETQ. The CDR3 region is CASSLESRNYGYTF. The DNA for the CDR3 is TGCGCCAGCAGCTTGGAGAGTCGAAACTATGGCTACACCTTC. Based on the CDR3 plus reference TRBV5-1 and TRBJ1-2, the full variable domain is KAGVTQTPRYLIKTRGQQVTLSCSPISGHRSVSWYQQTPGQGLQFLFEYFSETQRNKGNFPGRFSGRQFSNSRSEMNVSTLELGDSALYLCASSLESRNYGYTFGSGTRLTVV.

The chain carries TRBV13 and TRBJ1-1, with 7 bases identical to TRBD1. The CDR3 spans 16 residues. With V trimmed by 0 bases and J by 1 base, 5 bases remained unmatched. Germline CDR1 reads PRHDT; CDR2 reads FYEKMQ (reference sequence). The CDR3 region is CASSLGGTAKNTEAFF. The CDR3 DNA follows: TGTGCCAGCAGCTTAGGCGGGACAGCCAAGAACACTGAAGCTTTCTTT.

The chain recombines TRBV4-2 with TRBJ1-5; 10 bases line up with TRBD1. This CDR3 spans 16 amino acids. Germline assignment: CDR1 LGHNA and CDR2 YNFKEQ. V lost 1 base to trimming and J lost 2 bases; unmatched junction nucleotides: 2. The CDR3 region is CASSQGTGGGNQPQHF. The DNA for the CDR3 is TGTGCCAGCAGCCAAGGGACAGGGGGGGGCAATCAGCCCCAGCATTTT.

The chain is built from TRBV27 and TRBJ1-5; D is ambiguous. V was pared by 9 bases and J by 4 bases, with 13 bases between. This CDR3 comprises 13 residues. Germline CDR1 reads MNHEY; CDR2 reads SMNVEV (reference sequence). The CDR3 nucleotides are TGTGCCAGTGCCCTTACTTCTAATCAGCCCCAGCATTTT. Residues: CASALTSNQPQHF.

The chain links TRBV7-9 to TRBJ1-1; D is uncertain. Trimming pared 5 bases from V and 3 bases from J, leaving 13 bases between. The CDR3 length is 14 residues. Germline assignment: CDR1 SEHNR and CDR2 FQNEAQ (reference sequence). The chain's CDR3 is CASSPPLADTEAFF. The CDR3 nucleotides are TGTGCCAGCAGCCCTCCCCTAGCGGACACTGAAGCTTTCTTT.

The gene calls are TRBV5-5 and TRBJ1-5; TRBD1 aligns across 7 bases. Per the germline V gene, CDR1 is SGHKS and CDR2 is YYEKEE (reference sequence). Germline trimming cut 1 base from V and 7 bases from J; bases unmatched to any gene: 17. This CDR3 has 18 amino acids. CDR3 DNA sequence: TGTGCCAGCAGCTTGATTTTCGGCGCAGGGGGTTTCGGGCAGCCCCAGCATTTT. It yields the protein CASSLIFGAGGFGQPQHF.

The CDR3 is CASSLTSSGRAFF. The CDR3 DNA sequence: TGTGCCAGCAGCCTAACTAGCTCGGGAAGGGCTTTCTTT. V gene TRBV9 combines with J gene TRBJ1-1, with D uncertain. CDR3 length equals 13 residues. The germline gives CDR1 SGDLS, CDR2 YYNGEE. V lost 4 bases to trimming and J lost 11 bases, with 18 bases between them.

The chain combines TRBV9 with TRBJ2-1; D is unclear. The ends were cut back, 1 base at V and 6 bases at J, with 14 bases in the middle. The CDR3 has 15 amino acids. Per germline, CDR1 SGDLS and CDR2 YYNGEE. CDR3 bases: TGTGCCAGCAGCGTACTTGGTATTTACTCCAATGAGCAGTTCTTC. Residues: CASSVLGIYSNEQFF.

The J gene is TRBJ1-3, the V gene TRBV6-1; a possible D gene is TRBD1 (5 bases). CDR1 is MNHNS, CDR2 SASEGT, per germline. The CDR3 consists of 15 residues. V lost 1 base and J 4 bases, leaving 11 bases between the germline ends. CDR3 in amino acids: CASSEGGAGGNTIYF. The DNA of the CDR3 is TGTGCCAGCAGTGAAGGAGGGGCGGGGGGAAACACCATATATTTT.

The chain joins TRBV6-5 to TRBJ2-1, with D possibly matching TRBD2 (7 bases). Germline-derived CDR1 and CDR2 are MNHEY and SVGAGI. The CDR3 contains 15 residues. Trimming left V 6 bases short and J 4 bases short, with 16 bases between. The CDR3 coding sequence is TGTGCCAGCAGCAGAGAGGGGGGGGCGTACAATGAGCAGTTCTTC. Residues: CASSREGGAYNEQFF.

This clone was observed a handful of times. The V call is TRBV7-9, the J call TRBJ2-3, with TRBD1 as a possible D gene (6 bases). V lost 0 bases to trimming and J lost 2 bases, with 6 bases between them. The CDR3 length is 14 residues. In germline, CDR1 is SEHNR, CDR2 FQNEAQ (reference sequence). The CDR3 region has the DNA TGTGCCAGCAGCTTAGCGGGGGCCACAGATACGCAGTATTTT. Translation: CASSLAGATDTQYF. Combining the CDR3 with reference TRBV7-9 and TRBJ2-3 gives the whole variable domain DTGVSQNPRHKITKRGQNVTFRCDPISEHNRLYWYRQTLGQGPEFLTYFQNEAQLEKSRLLSDRFSAERPKGSFSTLEIQRTEQGDSAMYLCASSLAGATDTQYFGPGTRLTVL.

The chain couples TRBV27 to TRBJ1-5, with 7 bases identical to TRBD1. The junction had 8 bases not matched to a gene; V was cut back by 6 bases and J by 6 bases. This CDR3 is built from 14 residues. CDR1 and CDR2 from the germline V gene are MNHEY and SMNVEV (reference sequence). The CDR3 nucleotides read TGTGCCAGCAGGGCGACAGGGTCCGGTCAGCCCCAGCATTTT. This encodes CASRATGSGQPQHF.

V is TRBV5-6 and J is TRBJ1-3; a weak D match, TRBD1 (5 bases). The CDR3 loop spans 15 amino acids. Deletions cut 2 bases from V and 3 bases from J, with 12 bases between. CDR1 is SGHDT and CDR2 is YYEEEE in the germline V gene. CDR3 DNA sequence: TGTGCCAGCAGCTTATCTCCAGGGTTTGGAAACACCATATATTTT. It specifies CASSLSPGFGNTIYF.

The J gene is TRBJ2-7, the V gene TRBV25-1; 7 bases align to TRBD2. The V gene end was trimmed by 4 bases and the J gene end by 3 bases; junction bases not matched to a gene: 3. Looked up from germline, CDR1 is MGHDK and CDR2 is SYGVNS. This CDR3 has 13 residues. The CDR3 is CASSVRGSYEQYF. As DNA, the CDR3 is TGTGCCAGCAGTGTGCGCGGGAGCTACGAGCAGTACTTC.

CDR3 sequence (DNA): TGTGCCAGCAGAGTAAGACAGGGGGTAGACAATGAGCAGTTCTTC. Protein product: CASRVRQGVDNEQFF. The gene calls are TRBV5-4 and TRBJ2-1, with 9 positions matching TRBD1. The V and J ends lost 5 bases and 5 bases, in that order; junction bases with no gene match: 8. This CDR3 is built from 15 residues. CDR1 and CDR2 (germline): SGHNT, YYREEE (reference sequence).

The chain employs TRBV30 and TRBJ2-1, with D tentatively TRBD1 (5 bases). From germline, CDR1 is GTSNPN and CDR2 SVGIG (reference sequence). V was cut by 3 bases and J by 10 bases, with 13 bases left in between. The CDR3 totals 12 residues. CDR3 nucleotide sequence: TGTGCCTGGAGCCCCTTGGGGCCGGAGCAGTTCTTC. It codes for CAWSPLGPEQFF.

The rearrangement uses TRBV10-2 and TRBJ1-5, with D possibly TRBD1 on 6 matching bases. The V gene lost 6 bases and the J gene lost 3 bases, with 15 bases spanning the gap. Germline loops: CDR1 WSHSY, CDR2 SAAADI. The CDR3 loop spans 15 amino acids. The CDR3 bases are TGCGCCAGCAGGGGGGCCGGTGGTGACAATCAGCCCCAGCATTTT. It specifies CASRGAGGDNQPQHF.

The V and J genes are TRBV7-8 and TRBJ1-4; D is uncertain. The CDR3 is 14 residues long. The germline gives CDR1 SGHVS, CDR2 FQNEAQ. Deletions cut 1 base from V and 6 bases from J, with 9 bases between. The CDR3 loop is CASSLGGGDEKLFF. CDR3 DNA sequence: TGTGCCAGCAGCTTAGGGGGAGGTGATGAAAAACTGTTTTTT.

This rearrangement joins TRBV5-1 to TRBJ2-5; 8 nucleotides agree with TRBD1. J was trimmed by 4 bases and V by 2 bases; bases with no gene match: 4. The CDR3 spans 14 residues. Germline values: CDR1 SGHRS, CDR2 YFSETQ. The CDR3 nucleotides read TGCGCCAGCAGCTTTGACAGGGGCATAGAGACCCAGTACTTC. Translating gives CASSFDRGIETQYF.

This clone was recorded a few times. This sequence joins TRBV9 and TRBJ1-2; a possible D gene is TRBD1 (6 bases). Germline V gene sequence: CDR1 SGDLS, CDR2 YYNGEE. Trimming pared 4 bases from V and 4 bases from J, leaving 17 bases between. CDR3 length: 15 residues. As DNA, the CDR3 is TGTGCCAGCAGCCCTACCGGACAGTCACGCTATGGCTACACCTTC. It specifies CASSPTGQSRYGYTF.

CDR3 region: CASSIFSSYSNQPQHF. The CDR3, as DNA: TGTGCCAGTAGTATTTTCTCCTCCTATAGCAATCAGCCCCAGCATTTT. V usage is TRBV19 and J usage is TRBJ1-5; D not resolved. Germline V lookup: CDR1 LNHDA, CDR2 SQIVND (reference sequence). The length of the CDR3 is 16 residues. V was clipped by 3 bases and J by 0 bases, with 12 bases between them.

CDR3 sequence reads: CASSMLGTGDGYTF. The DNA for the CDR3 is TGTGCCAGTAGTATGTTAGGGACAGGGGACGGCTACACCTTC. The V gene is TRBV19, the J gene TRBJ1-2; 10 nucleotides align to TRBD1. The CDR3 consists of 14 residues. Germline V gene sequence: CDR1 LNHDA, CDR2 SQIVND (reference sequence). Germline trimming cut 3 bases from V and 8 bases from J; bases unmatched to any gene: 6.

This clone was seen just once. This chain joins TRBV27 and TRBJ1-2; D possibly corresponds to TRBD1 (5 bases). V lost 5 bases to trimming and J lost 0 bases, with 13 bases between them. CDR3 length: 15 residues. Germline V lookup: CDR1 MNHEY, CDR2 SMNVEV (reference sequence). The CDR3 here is CASSPGTPTNYGYTF. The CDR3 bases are TGTGCCAGCAGTCCCGGGACTCCGACTAACTATGGCTACACCTTC.

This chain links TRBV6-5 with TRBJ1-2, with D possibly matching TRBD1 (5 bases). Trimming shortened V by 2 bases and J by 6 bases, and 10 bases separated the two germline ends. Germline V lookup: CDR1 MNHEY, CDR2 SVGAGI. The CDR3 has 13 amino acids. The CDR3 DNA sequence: TGTGCCAGCAGTTACAACCGGGGGGATGGCTACACCTTC. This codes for CASSYNRGDGYTF.